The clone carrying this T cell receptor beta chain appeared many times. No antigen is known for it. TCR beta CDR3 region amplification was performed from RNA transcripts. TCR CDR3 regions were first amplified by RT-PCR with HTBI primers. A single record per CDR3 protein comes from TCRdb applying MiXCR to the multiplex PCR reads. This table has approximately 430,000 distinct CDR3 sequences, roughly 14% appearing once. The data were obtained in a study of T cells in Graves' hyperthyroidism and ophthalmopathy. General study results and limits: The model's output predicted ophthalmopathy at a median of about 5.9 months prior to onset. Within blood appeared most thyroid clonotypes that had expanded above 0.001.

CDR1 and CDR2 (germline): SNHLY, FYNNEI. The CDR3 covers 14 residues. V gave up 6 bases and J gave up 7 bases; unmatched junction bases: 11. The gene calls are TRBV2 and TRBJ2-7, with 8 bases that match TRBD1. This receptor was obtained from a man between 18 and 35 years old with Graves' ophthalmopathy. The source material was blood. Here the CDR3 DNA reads TGTGCCAGCAGACAACAATACGGACAGGGAGAGCAGTACTTC. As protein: CASRQQYGQGEQYF.